The clone carrying this T cell receptor beta chain is a singleton in its sample. Its antigen is currently unknown. This specimen belongs to a study of CD8+ T cells in alopecia areata. Whole-study results and caveats: In scalp and blood during tofacitinib, many expanded lesional clones persisted.

Treatment: oral pan-JAK inhibitor, 5-10 mg twice daily. It was cDNA, reverse transcribed from extracted RNA, that served as the sequencing template. Using immunoSEQ multiplex PCR, the repertoire was profiled, and TCRdb retains in-frame clones only, with some absent. The sample gives about 200,000 clones, 35% to 40% of which show up once; around 0.48% is in the top ten. This receptor was obtained from a human donor with alopecia areata. The material sequenced was CD4+ T cells sorted from blood, taken at approximately week 30, from a patient treated with tofacitinib.

The CDR3 is CASSSDLSYEQYF. CDR3 sequence (DNA): TGTGCCAGCAGCTCCGACCTCTCCTACGAGCAGTACTTC. The chain has TRBV5-6 and TRBJ2-7; D gene ambiguous. CDR1 is SGHDT and CDR2 is YYEEEE in the germline V gene. Trimming stripped 3 bases from V and 0 bases from J, with 7 bases between. The CDR3 length is 13 residues.